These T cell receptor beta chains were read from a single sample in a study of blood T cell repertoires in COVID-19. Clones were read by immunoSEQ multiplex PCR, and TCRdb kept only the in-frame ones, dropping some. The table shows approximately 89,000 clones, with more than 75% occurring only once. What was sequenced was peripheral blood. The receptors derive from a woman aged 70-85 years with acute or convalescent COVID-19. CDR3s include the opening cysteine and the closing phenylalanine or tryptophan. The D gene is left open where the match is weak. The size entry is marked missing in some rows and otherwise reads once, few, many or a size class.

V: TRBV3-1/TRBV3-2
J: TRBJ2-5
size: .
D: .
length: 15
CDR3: CASSQEPRKQETQYF
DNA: TGTGCCAGCAGCCAAGAGCCTAGGAAGCAAGAGACCCAGTACTTC

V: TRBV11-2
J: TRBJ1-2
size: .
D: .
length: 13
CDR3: CASSFPGGDGYTF
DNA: TGTGCCAGCAGCTTTCCCGGGGGGGATGGCTACACCTTC

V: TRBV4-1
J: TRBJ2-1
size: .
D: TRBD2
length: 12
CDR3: CASRAGLNEQFF
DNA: TGCGCCAGTAGAGCGGGGCTCAATGAGCAGTTCTTC

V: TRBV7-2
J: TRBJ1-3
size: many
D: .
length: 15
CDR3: CASSPDSSSGNTIYF
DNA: TGTGCCAGCAGCCCCGACAGTTCCTCTGGAAACACCATATATTTT

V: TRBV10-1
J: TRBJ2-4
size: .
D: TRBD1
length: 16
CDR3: CASSETVDRDSNIQYF
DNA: TGCGCCAGCAGTGAGACAGTGGACAGGGATTCTAACATTCAGTACTTC

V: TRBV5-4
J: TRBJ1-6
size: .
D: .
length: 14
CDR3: CASSLGREDSPLHF
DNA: TGTGCCAGCAGCTTGGGCCGAGAAGATTCACCCCTCCACTTT

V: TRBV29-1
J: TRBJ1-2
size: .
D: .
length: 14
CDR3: CSVWRQGANYGYTF
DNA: TGCAGCGTTTGGCGCCAAGGGGCTAACTATGGCTACACCTTC

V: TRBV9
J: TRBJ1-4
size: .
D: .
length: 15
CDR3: CASSVAVGGNEKLFF
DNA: TGTGCCAGCAGCGTAGCGGTAGGGGGAAATGAAAAACTGTTTTTT

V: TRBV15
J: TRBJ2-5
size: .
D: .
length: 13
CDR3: CATSPRSRETQYF
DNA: TGTGCCACCAGCCCCCGGAGTAGGGAGACCCAGTACTTC

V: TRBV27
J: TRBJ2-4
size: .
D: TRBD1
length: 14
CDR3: CASSESTGTDIQYF
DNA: TGTGCCAGCAGTGAGTCGACAGGGACAGACATTCAGTACTTC

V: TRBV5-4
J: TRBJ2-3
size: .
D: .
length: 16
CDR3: CASSLGTPGATDTQYF
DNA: TGTGCCAGCAGCCTGGGAACCCCAGGGGCCACAGATACGCAGTATTTT

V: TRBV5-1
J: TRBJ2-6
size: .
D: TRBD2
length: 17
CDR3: CASSLGFGDYGANVLTF
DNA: TGCGCCAGCAGCTTGGGGTTTGGGGACTATGGGGCCAACGTCCTGACTTTC

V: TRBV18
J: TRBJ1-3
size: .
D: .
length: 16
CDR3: CASSPQGGFSGNTIYF
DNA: TGTGCCAGCTCACCACAGGGAGGGTTCTCTGGAAACACCATATATTTT

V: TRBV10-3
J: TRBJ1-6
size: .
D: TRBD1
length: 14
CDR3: CAIRQGAENSPLHF
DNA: TGTGCCATCAGGCAGGGGGCGGAAAATTCACCCCTCCACTTT

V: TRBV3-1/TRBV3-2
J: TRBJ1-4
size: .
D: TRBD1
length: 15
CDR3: CASSRTGATNEKLFF
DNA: TGTGCCAGCAGCCGCACAGGGGCCACTAATGAAAAACTGTTTTTT

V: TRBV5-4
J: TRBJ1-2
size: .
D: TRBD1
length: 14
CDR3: CASSNDRGAYGYTF
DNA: TGTGCCAGCAGCAATGACAGGGGAGCCTATGGCTACACCTTC

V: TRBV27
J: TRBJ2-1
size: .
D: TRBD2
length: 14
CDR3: CASRSSGNGREQFF
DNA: TGTGCCAGCAGGTCTAGCGGGAATGGACGGGAGCAGTTCTTC

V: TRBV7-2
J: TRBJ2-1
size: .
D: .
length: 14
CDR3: CASSLARPTPQQFF
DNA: TGTGCCAGCAGCTTAGCGCGCCCCACCCCCCAGCAGTTCTTC

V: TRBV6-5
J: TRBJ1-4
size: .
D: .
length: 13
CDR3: CASVASRGEKLFF
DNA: TGTGCCAGCGTTGCCAGCAGGGGTGAAAAACTGTTTTTT

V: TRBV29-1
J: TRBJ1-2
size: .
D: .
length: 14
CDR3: CSVRRAGTIFGYTF
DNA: TGCAGCGTCCGTCGGGCGGGTACTATATTCGGCTACACCTTC

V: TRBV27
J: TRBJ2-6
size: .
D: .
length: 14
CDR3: CASSTVAGANVLTF
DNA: TGTGCCAGCAGTACGGTAGCTGGGGCCAACGTCCTGACTTTC

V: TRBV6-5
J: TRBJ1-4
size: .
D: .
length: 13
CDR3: CASSYSTGGKLFF
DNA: TGTGCCAGCAGTTACTCGACGGGTGGGAAACTGTTTTTT

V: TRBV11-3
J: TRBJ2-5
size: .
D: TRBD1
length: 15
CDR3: CASSSRQGAGETQYF
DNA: TGTGCCAGCAGCTCCCGACAGGGGGCAGGAGAGACCCAGTACTTC

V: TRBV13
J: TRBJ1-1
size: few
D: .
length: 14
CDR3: CASSLGQGNTEAFF
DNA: TGTGCCAGCAGCTTAGGACAGGGGAACACTGAAGCTTTCTTT